This TCR beta chain was obtained from a study of spatial heterogeneity in lung cancer. Study-wide results and limits: The number of expanded tumor alpha and beta chains correlated with mutation number. The estimated TCR-seq coverage of tumor T cells amounted to around 7% when looking at alpha chains and 13% to 15% when looking at beta chains.

As for time point: sample taken at primary tumor resection. Patients with untreated early-stage non-small cell lung cancer, numbering some 72, were the donors. Whole RNA, which was extracted from tumor, nontumor lung tissue or frozen PBMC, was sequenced without any cell sorting. This clonotype appeared many times. Its antigen is currently unknown. With the library built for alpha chains, this beta chain is off target and its frequency is not meaningful. TCRdb used MiXCR to reprocess the 5' RACE reads, holding one entry per CDR3 protein. The sample records 5,000 to 6,500 distinct CDR3 sequences, approximately 6.5% being singletons. This CDR3 is built from 15 residues. The V and J ends lost 1 base and 1 base respectively, with 8 bases between them. Looked up from germline, CDR1 is SGHVS and CDR2 is FQNEAQ.

The material was lung tumor tissue, obtained at surgery. The chain is built from TRBV7-8 and TRBJ1-5; perhaps TRBD1 as D (5 bases). The sequence derives from a female donor with early-stage non-small cell lung cancer. CDR3 sequence: CASSLGGRSNQPQHF. In nucleotides, the CDR3 is TGTGCCAGCAGCTTAGGGGGCAGAAGCAATCAGCCCCAGCATTTT.